The 17 T cell receptor beta chains reported below all come from one sample, sequenced in a study of PD-1 blockade in classical Hodgkin lymphoma. This sample's time point: cycle 4 day 1 (C4D1), after 5 to 7 weeks of nivolumab. Following autologous stem cell transplantation, relapse occurred in every patient, and exposure to brentuximab vedotin varied. Sequenced by immunoSEQ multiplex PCR; TCRdb stores in-frame clones only, minus some. Here the sample spans 99,000 or so clones, more than 70% being singletons. The specimen comprised peripheral blood mononuclear cells (PBMCs), sampled before the fourth cycle of nivolumab. Receptors originate from a human donor with classical Hodgkin lymphoma.

CDR3 in DNA: TGTGCCAGCAGTTTATCAGGGTATGGCTATGGCTACACCTTC. The encoded protein is CASSLSGYGYGYTF. The chain couples TRBV27 to TRBJ1-2; no definite D call. The CDR3 contains 14 residues. V was clipped by 0 bases and J by 4 bases, with 9 bases between them. Germline CDR1 is MNHEY and CDR2 is SMNVEV (reference sequence).

The chain has TRBV7-9 and TRBJ2-7, with D possibly TRBD1 on 6 matching bases. Trimming stripped 5 bases from V and 1 base from J, with 18 bases between. CDR3 size: 16 residues. Germline V gives CDR1 SEHNR, CDR2 FQNEAQ (reference sequence). The CDR3 is CASSDIRGSHSYEQYF. CDR3 in DNA: TGTGCCAGCAGCGACATCAGGGGAAGCCATTCCTACGAGCAGTACTTC. Using reference TRBV7-9 and TRBJ2-7 for the parts outside the CDR3, the full variable domain is DTGVSQNPRHKITKRGQNVTFRCDPISEHNRLYWYRQTLGQGPEFLTYFQNEAQLEKSRLLSDRFSAERPKGSFSTLEIQRTEQGDSAMYLCASSDIRGSHSYEQYFGPGTRLTVT.

This clone was recorded only once. The chain has TRBV6-5 and TRBJ1-2; the match to TRBD1 covers 7 bases. Looked up from germline, CDR1 is MNHEY and CDR2 is SVGAGI. CDR3 length: 16 amino acids. V was pared by 1 base and J by 2 bases, with 7 bases of the junction left unmatched. This chain's CDR3 is CASSYFRQGWNYGYTF. The CDR3 DNA reads TGTGCCAGCAGTTACTTTCGACAGGGATGGAACTATGGCTACACCTTC.

The rearrangement links TRBV19 to TRBJ2-7; weak D call: TRBD2 (5 bases). The germline V and J ends were trimmed by 4 bases and 0 bases, with 10 bases remaining between them. The CDR3 loop spans 14 amino acids. The V gene's germline CDR1 is LNHDA and CDR2 SQIVND (reference sequence). CDR3 sequence: CASSRSGDSYEQYF. CDR3 DNA: TGTGCCAGTAGTAGGAGCGGCGACTCCTACGAGCAGTACTTC. Drawing the rest from reference TRBV19 and TRBJ2-7, the complete variable domain is DGGITQSPKYLFRKEGQNVTLSCEQNLNHDAMYWYRQDPGQGLRLIYYSQIVNDFQKGDIAEGYSVSREKKESFPLTVTSAQKNPTAFYLCASSRSGDSYEQYFGPGTRLTVT.

V gene TRBV9 combines with J gene TRBJ2-7; 8 nucleotides align to TRBD1. This CDR3 is 16 amino acids long. Germline values: CDR1 SGDLS, CDR2 YYNGEE. The J segment lost 4 bases and the V segment lost 3 bases, leaving 12 bases of the junction unmatched. CDR3 region: CASSAAGDRGDYEQYF. The CDR3 region has the DNA TGTGCCAGCAGCGCCGCAGGCGACAGGGGCGATTACGAGCAGTACTTC.

The V and J genes are TRBV9 and TRBJ2-7; 12 bases align to TRBD2. The CDR3 has 16 amino acids. Trimming at V came to 0 bases and at J to 2 bases, leaving 3 bases not matched to a gene. Germline CDR1 reads SGDLS; CDR2 reads YYNGEE. The chain's CDR3 is CASSVGLAGAAYEQYF. CDR3 sequence (DNA): TGTGCCAGCAGCGTAGGACTAGCGGGAGCGGCCTACGAGCAGTACTTC.

The chain couples TRBV12-5 to TRBJ2-7; no definite D call. Germline CDR1 reads LGHNT; CDR2 reads FRNRAP. The V end was cut by 11 bases, the J end by 0 bases, with 11 bases between. The CDR3 has 12 amino acids. The CDR3 DNA reads TGTGCTCCTCTCAGGATCTCCTACGAGCAGTACTTC. This encodes CAPLRISYEQYF.

The chain carries TRBV29-1 and TRBJ2-7; D remains ambiguous. The V gene's germline CDR1 is SQVTM and CDR2 ANQGSEA. The CDR3 runs to 14 residues. Deletions cut 1 base from V and 0 bases from J, with 10 bases between. The CDR3 sequence is CSVEATWSSYEQYF. As DNA, the CDR3 is TGCAGCGTTGAAGCGACTTGGTCCTCCTACGAGCAGTACTTC.

The V and J genes are TRBV30 and TRBJ2-1; D perhaps matches TRBD2 (6 bases). The germline CDR1 and CDR2 sequences are GTSNPN and SVGIG (reference sequence). V lost 2 bases and J 5 bases, leaving 19 bases between the germline ends. CDR3 size: 16 residues. CDR3 sequence reads: CAWSLTPGLTNNEQFF. CDR3 bases: TGTGCCTGGAGTCTAACCCCGGGACTGACCAACAATGAGCAGTTCTTC.

The chain employs TRBV11-2 and TRBJ2-1; weak D call: TRBD2 (6 bases). The CDR3 is made up of 15 amino acids. Germline loops: CDR1 SGHAT, CDR2 FQNNGV. Trimming took 10 bases from V and 0 from J, leaving 16 bases between them. The CDR3, as DNA: TGTGCCACCAGGGACTCACTGAGCTCCTACAATGAGCAGTTCTTC. Amino acids: CATRDSLSSYNEQFF.

V usage is TRBV30 and J usage is TRBJ2-3; D is ambiguous. Germline values: CDR1 GTSNPN, CDR2 SVGIG (reference sequence). The CDR3 totals 14 residues. V shed 5 bases and J shed 0 bases, with 12 bases lying between them. The CDR3 loop is CAWAAGPSTDTQYF. DNA for the CDR3: TGTGCCTGGGCTGCAGGCCCGAGCACAGATACGCAGTATTTT. The full variable domain, in which reference TRBV30 and TRBJ2-3 provide the parts outside the CDR3, is SQTIHQWPATLVQPVGSPLSLECTVEGTSNPNLYWYRQAAGRGLQLLFYSVGIGQISSEVPQNLSASRPQDRQFILSSKKLLLSDSGFYLCAWAAGPSTDTQYFGPGTRLTVL.

This clone was seen just once. The rearrangement uses TRBV5-1 and TRBJ2-3, with 8 bases that match TRBD2. Germline CDR1 reads SGHRS; CDR2 reads YFSETQ. Trimming took 1 base from V and 1 from J; bases not matched to a gene: 5. This CDR3 comprises 16 residues. The CDR3 nucleotides are TGCGCCAGCAGCTTGAAGCGGGAGTGGGGCACAGATACGCAGTATTTT. Amino acid sequence: CASSLKREWGTDTQYF. Full variable domain (remainder filled in from reference TRBV5-1 and TRBJ2-3): KAGVTQTPRYLIKTRGQQVTLSCSPISGHRSVSWYQQTPGQGLQFLFEYFSETQRNKGNFPGRFSGRQFSNSRSEMNVSTLELGDSALYLCASSLKREWGTDTQYFGPGTRLTVL.

The chain uses TRBV28 and TRBJ2-2; TRBD1 or TRBD2 may be the D gene (6 bases each). The V end was cut by 10 bases, the J end by 4 bases, with 16 bases between. This CDR3 region has 14 residues. CDR1 and CDR2 from the germline V gene are MDHEN and SYDVKM. CDR3: CATRVGGRTGELFF. In nucleotides, the CDR3 is TGTGCCACTAGGGTAGGGGGGCGCACCGGGGAGCTGTTTTTT.

J is TRBJ2-3 and V is TRBV7-9; D may be TRBD2 (6 bases). In germline, CDR1 is SEHNR, CDR2 FQNEAQ (reference sequence). V lost 6 bases and J lost 2, with 15 bases in between. The CDR3 spans 15 residues. The CDR3 region has the DNA TGTGCCAGCAGGGAGGGGAGTCTCTTCACAGATACGCAGTATTTT. Translating it yields CASREGSLFTDTQYF.

The V gene is TRBV5-6, the J gene TRBJ1-2, with D unclear. The length of the CDR3 is 15 residues. Per germline, CDR1 SGHDT and CDR2 YYEEEE. V was cut by 4 bases and J by 0 bases, with 13 bases left in between. In DNA, the CDR3 is TGTGCCAGCAGCATCCCCGGTATTGCTAACTATGGCTACACCTTC. Protein product: CASSIPGIANYGYTF.

The gene calls are TRBV19 and TRBJ2-7, with 8 positions matching TRBD2. V was pared by 0 bases and J by 7 bases, with 8 bases of the junction left unmatched. The CDR3 consists of 15 residues. Germline CDR1 LNHDA, CDR2 SQIVND (reference sequence). The CDR3 spells CASSIDAGGLGEQYF. The CDR3 DNA follows: TGTGCCAGTAGTATAGACGCGGGAGGATTGGGGGAGCAGTACTTC.

This sequence joins TRBV30 and TRBJ2-3, with 7 bases matching TRBD2. This CDR3 has 14 amino acids. The V segment lost 5 bases and the J segment 0 bases; nucleotides outside the gene matches: 5. The germline V gene encodes CDR1 GTSNPN and CDR2 SVGIG (reference sequence). CDR3 region: CAWASGSSTDTQYF. DNA of the CDR3: TGTGCCTGGGCTAGCGGAAGCAGCACAGATACGCAGTATTTT.